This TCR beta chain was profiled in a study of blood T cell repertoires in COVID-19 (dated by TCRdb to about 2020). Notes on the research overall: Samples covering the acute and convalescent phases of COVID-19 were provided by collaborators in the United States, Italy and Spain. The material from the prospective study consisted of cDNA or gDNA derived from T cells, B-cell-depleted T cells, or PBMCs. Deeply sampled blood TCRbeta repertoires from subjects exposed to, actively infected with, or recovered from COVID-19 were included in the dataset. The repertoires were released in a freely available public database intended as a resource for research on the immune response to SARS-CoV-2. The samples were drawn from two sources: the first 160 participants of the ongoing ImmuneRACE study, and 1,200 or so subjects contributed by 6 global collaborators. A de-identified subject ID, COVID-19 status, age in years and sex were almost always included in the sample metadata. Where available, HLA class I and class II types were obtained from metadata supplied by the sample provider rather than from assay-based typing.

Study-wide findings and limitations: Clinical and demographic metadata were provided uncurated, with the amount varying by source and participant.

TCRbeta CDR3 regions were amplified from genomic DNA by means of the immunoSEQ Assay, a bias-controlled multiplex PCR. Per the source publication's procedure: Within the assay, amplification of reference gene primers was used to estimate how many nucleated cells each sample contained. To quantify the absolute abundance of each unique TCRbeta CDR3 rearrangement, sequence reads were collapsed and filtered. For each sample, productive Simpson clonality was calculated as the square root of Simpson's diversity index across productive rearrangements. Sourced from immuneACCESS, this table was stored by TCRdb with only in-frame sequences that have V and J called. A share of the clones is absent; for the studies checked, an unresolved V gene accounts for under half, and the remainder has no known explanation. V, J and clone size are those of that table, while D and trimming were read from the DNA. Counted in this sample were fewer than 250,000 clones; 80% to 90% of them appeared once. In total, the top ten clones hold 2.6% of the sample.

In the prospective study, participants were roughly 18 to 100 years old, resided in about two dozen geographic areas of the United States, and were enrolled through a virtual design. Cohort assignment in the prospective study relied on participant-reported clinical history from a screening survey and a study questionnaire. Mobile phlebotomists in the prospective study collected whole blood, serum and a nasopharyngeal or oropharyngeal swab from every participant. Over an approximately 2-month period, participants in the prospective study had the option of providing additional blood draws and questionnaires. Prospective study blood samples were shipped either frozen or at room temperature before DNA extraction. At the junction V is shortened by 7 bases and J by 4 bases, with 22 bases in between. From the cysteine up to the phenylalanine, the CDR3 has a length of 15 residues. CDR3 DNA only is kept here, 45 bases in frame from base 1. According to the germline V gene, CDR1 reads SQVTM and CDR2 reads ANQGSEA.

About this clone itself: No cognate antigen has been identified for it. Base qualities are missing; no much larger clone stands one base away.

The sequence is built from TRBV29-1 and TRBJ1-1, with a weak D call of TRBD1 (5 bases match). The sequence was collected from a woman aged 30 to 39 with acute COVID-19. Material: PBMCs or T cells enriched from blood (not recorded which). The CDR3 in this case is CSAMKSAGLGTEAFF. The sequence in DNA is TGCAGCGCCATGAAGTCCGCAGGGTTAGGCACTGAAGCTTTCTTT.